This passage covers 10 T cell receptor beta chains from one sample sequenced in a study of T-cell memory formation after mild COVID-19. TCRdb reprocessed the 5' RACE reads with MiXCR, giving one entry per CDR3 protein. This sample has a few hundred thousand distinct CDR3 sequences, with around 21% found just once. Sequencing was done on a sample of PBMCs or a T cell subset sorted from them (not recorded which). The receptors originated from an adult woman who had mild COVID-19 (a few samples of this study predate the infection). Cell type and time point are not known.

There are a few counts of this clonotype. The chain employs TRBV20-1 and TRBJ2-2; maybe TRBD2 (5 bases). The V gene's germline CDR1 is DFQATT and CDR2 SNEGSKA (reference sequence). There are 15 residues in the CDR3. V dropped 0 bases and J dropped 0 bases, with 8 bases sitting between them. In nucleotides, the CDR3 is TGCAGTGCTAGAGATTGGGAGACGAACACCGGGGAGCTGTTTTTT. Translated, it gives CSARDWETNTGELFF.

The chain is built from TRBV14 and TRBJ1-2; D unclear. Trimming removed 3 bases from V and 4 bases from J, with 6 bases in between. This CDR3 is built from 12 residues. Germline loops: CDR1 SGHDN, CDR2 FVKESK. The CDR3 DNA reads as TGTGCCAGCAGCCACGGAGGCTATGGCTACACCTTC. Its translation is CASSHGGYGYTF.

This clonotype was counted between two and nine times. The chain recombines TRBV7-2 with TRBJ2-1, with 9 bases matching TRBD2. CDR1 SGHTA and CDR2 FQGNSA come from the germline V gene. This CDR3 has 17 amino acids. J lost 6 bases, V lost 1 base, and 10 bases had no gene match. CDR3 in amino acids: CASSLVGSAGGFNEQFF. The CDR3 bases are TGTGCCAGCAGCTTAGTAGGGTCAGCGGGAGGTTTCAATGAGCAGTTCTTC.

This clonotype appeared a few times. The rearrangement links TRBV25-1 to TRBJ1-2; D not resolved. This CDR3 is 13 amino acids long. The V gene's germline CDR1 is MGHDK and CDR2 SYGVNS. The ends were cut back, 2 bases at V and 5 bases at J, with 9 bases in the middle. Here the CDR3 reads CASSEAGLYGYTF. CDR3 DNA sequence: TGTGCCAGCAGTGAAGCTGGCCTGTATGGCTACACCTTC.

This clonotype was picked up a small number of times. The rearrangement links TRBV15 to TRBJ2-7, with 12 bases matching TRBD2. The V gene's germline CDR1 is LNHNV and CDR2 YYDKDF (reference sequence). The CDR3 loop spans 17 amino acids. V gave up 3 bases and J gave up 3 bases; unmatched junction bases: 9. As DNA, the CDR3 is TGTGCCACCAGCAGTCGGACTAGCGGGATTTTGGTCTACGAGCAGTACTTC. Its protein product is CATSSRTSGILVYEQYF.

This chain links TRBV18 with TRBJ2-1; 12 positions agree with TRBD1. CDR3 length equals 16 residues. The V gene end was trimmed by 4 bases and the J gene end by 5 bases; junction bases not matched to a gene: 6. The germline V gene has CDR1 KGHSH and CDR2 LQKENI. The CDR3 coding sequence is TGTGCCAGCTCACGGGGGGACAGGGGGCTTAACAATGAGCAGTTCTTC. Residues: CASSRGDRGLNNEQFF.

This chain links TRBV11-1 with TRBJ1-2, with 9 bases fitting TRBD1. CDR3 length: 14 residues. Germline V gene data show CDR1 as SGHAT and CDR2 as FQDESV (reference sequence). The trim removed 5 bases at V and 3 bases at J, leaving 4 bases unmatched. This chain's CDR3 is CASSRTGEYYGYTF. In DNA, the CDR3 is TGTGCCAGCAGCCGGACAGGGGAGTACTATGGCTACACCTTC.

V and J are TRBV6-6 and TRBJ1-1, with a tentative D call TRBD1 (5 bases). Trimming cost V 4 bases and J 8 bases, with 14 bases left between them. Germline CDR1 reads MNHNY; CDR2 reads SVGAGI (reference sequence). The CDR3 runs 13 residues. The CDR3 coding sequence is TGTGCCAGCAGTTCCACCCCCTGGGGGGAAGCTTTCTTT. It translates to CASSSTPWGEAFF.

Written as DNA, the CDR3 is TGTGCCAGCAGTTACTCTACTCCAGGCCAGCGGGAGCCCCGCTCCTACAATGAGCAGTTCTTC. The encoded protein is CASSYSTPGQREPRSYNEQFF. The rearrangement joins TRBV6-6 to TRBJ2-1; TRBD2 matches 8 bases. Germline V CDR1 and CDR2: MNHNY, SVGAGI (reference sequence). CDR3 length: 21 residues. J was trimmed by 0 bases and V by 0 bases; bases with no gene match: 16.

The genes are TRBV4-2 and TRBJ2-1; tentatively, D is TRBD1 (6 bases). CDR1 and CDR2 (germline): LGHNA, YNFKEQ. Trimming pared 4 bases from V and 4 bases from J, leaving 17 bases between. The CDR3 length is 16 residues. CDR3 bases: TGTGCCAGCAGCCGGGAGAGACAGGATCTGTACAATGAGCAGTTCTTC. Residues: CASSRERQDLYNEQFF.